The clone carrying this T cell receptor beta chain was counted a few times. Antigen: not known. The source of the sample is a study of CD8 T cells in ankylosing spondylitis. General observations from the study: Several of the motif variants were reported before in synovial fluid and blood from reactive arthritis. Among TCR beta sequences, a motif of under ten highly homologous variants appeared characteristic of ankylosing spondylitis blood. Disease-linked clones had a CD8+ phenotype and relatively low frequency in peripheral blood.

Construction of TCR beta libraries was performed using quantitative 5'-RACE with molecular barcodes. TCRdb re-analysed the 5' RACE reads in MiXCR, keeping a single row per CDR3 protein. The sample holds approximately 250,000 distinct CDR3 sequences, over 30% seen once. CDR1 KGHDR and CDR2 SFDVKD come from the germline V gene. Deletions cut 4 bases from V and 7 bases from J, with 15 bases between. The CDR3 runs 15 residues. This clonotype was sampled from a male donor with ankylosing spondylitis or in good health (not recorded which). The chain carries TRBV24-1 and TRBJ2-2, with D possibly being TRBD1 or TRBD2 (5 bases each). Sequencing was performed on blood, either unsorted or a sorted T cell fraction (not recorded which). DNA of the CDR3: TGTGCCACCAGTGAGAGGGGACGATTACACGGGGAGCTGTTTTTT. Translation gives CATSERGRLHGELFF.